This passage covers 9 T cell receptor beta chains from one sample sequenced in a study of cytotoxic CD8 clonotypes in ibrutinib-treated CLL. Clones were sequenced by immunoSEQ multiplex PCR, and TCRdb holds only the in-frame ones, with some missing. The sample lists around 330,000 clones, over 60% seen once, with around 6.5% in the top ten. Sequences were derived from PBMCs, sampled after 36 months of ibrutinib treatment. Every receptor here comes from a human donor with chronic lymphocytic leukemia.

This chain joins TRBV7-9 and TRBJ2-7, with D perhaps TRBD1 (6 bases). Looked up from germline, CDR1 is SEHNR and CDR2 is FQNEAQ (reference sequence). V lost 4 bases, J lost 5 bases, and 21 bases lay in between. This CDR3 region has 16 residues. In nucleotides, the CDR3 is TGTGCCAGCAGCTCCACTGTAACAGGGAGAGGCAACGAGCAGTACTTC. This encodes CASSSTVTGRGNEQYF. Together with reference TRBV7-9 and TRBJ2-7, the CDR3 gives the full variable domain: DTGVSQNPRHKITKRGQNVTFRCDPISEHNRLYWYRQTLGQGPEFLTYFQNEAQLEKSRLLSDRFSAERPKGSFSTLEIQRTEQGDSAMYLCASSSTVTGRGNEQYFGPGTRLTVT.

This clone was detected only once. The chain has TRBV6-6 and TRBJ2-7; D is uncertain. The CDR3 loop spans 13 amino acids. Trimming pared 5 bases from V and 0 bases from J, leaving 8 bases between. Per germline, CDR1 MNHNY and CDR2 SVGAGI (reference sequence). The CDR3 loop reads CASSKPSSYEQYF. CDR3 DNA sequence: TGTGCCAGCAGTAAACCGAGCTCCTACGAGCAGTACTTC.

This chain links TRBV11-2 with TRBJ2-4; TRBD2 matches at 7 bases. The junction had 9 bases not matched to a gene; V was cut back by 1 base and J by 0 bases. The CDR3 totals 18 residues. Germline loops: CDR1 SGHAT, CDR2 FQNNGV. The CDR3, as DNA: TGTGCCAGCAGCTTAGGGCCTTTAGCGGGCGGAGCCAAAAACATTCAGTACTTC. The encoded protein is CASSLGPLAGGAKNIQYF.

The rearrangement joins TRBV19 to TRBJ2-1; D might be TRBD1 or TRBD2, each matching 6 bases. CDR3 length: 14 residues. Germline V gene data show CDR1 as LNHDA and CDR2 as SQIVND (reference sequence). V gave up 8 bases and J gave up 2 bases, with 13 bases separating them. The CDR3 DNA sequence: TGTGCCAGTTGCCGGGGGACAACCTACAATGAGCAGTTCTTC. Its protein product is CASCRGTTYNEQFF.

The V and J genes are TRBV6-5 and TRBJ1-5; D not resolved. The CDR3 extends over 16 amino acids. V gave up 2 bases and J gave up 3 bases, with 14 bases separating them. Germline V gene data show CDR1 as MNHEY and CDR2 as SVGAGI. The CDR3 DNA reads TGTGCCAGCAGTTACCCCCACGGGTCCCTCAATCAGCCCCAGCATTTT. It specifies CASSYPHGSLNQPQHF.

The chain couples TRBV14 to TRBJ1-1, with TRBD1 matching 7 bases. CDR3 length: 13 amino acids. Germline V gene lookup returns CDR1 SGHDN and CDR2 FVKESK. Germline trimming cut 4 bases from V and 3 bases from J; bases unmatched to any gene: 2. CDR3 bases: TGTGCCAGCAGCCTTACAGGGGACACTGAAGCTTTCTTT. Its protein product is CASSLTGDTEAFF.

There are a few counts of this clone. V is TRBV6-5 and J is TRBJ1-5; D perhaps matches TRBD1 (6 bases). V was pared by 6 bases and J by 3 bases, with 12 bases between. CDR1 is MNHEY, CDR2 SVGAGI, per germline. This CDR3 is 14 amino acids long. The CDR3 here is CASRQGGDNQPQHF. In DNA form, the CDR3 reads TGTGCCAGCAGACAAGGGGGGGACAATCAGCCCCAGCATTTT.

The genes are TRBV7-8 and TRBJ2-3; 9 bases fit TRBD2. The germline CDR1 and CDR2 sequences are SGHVS and FQNEAQ. The J segment lost 1 base and the V segment lost 3 bases, leaving 5 bases of the junction unmatched. This CDR3 spans 16 amino acids. The CDR3 region has the DNA TGTGCCAGCAGCTTTGGGCGGGGGGGCGGCACAGATACGCAGTATTTT. This gives the protein CASSFGRGGGTDTQYF.

The V gene is TRBV7-9, the J gene TRBJ2-5; D call uncertain. Germline V gene sequence: CDR1 SEHNR, CDR2 FQNEAQ (reference sequence). V was trimmed by 5 bases and J by 2 bases, leaving 9 bases between them. This CDR3 comprises 13 residues. The CDR3 DNA reads as TGTGCCAGCAGCCGAAGCCAGCAAGAGACCCAGTACTTC. It translates to CASSRSQQETQYF.